One and the same sample provided the 13 T cell receptor beta chains below, sequenced in a study of cytomegalovirus exposure and HLA in healthy donors. A multiplex PCR was run with 60 Vbeta primers and 13 Jbeta primers. Some clones are missing from TCRdb's copy, which holds only in-frame ones; the method was immunoSEQ multiplex PCR. Among some 89,000 clones listed, about 78% were seen once. The sample comprised PBMCs. All receptors derive from a middle-aged woman in good health and CMV-seropositive.

V usage is TRBV11-2 and J usage is TRBJ2-5, with D perhaps matching TRBD2 (6 bases). The DNA end favors TRBJ2-7, so the J call may be wrong. CDR3 length: 18 amino acids. Germline-derived CDR1 and CDR2 are SGHAT and FQNNGV. CDR3 loop: CASSLEGEAGALLYEQYF. The CDR3, as DNA: TGTGCCAGCAGCTTAGAGGGGGAGGCAGGTGCCCTTTTGTACGAGCAGTACTTC.

This clone came up a few times. The V call is TRBV30, the J call TRBJ1-2; 9 positions match TRBD1. This CDR3 contains 13 residues. The V gene end was trimmed by 5 bases and the J gene end by 5 bases; junction bases not matched to a gene: 6. Germline values: CDR1 GTSNPN, CDR2 SVGIG (reference sequence). CDR3 nucleotide sequence: TGTGCCTGGGGGGACAGGGTGGGTTATGGCTACACCTTC. Its translation is CAWGDRVGYGYTF.

CDR3 amino acids: CASSSRQGTQPQHF. The CDR3 coding sequence is TGTGCCAGCAGTTCCAGACAGGGGACTCAGCCCCAGCATTTT. V is TRBV28 and J is TRBJ1-5; 8 nucleotides agree with TRBD1. The germline gives CDR1 MDHEN, CDR2 SYDVKM. The CDR3 sequence is 14 residues long. J gave up 6 bases and V 4 bases, and 5 bases lay outside the gene matches.

The chain joins TRBV30 to TRBJ2-1; no clear D gene. Trimming shortened V by 3 bases and J by 7 bases, and 19 bases separated the two germline ends. The CDR3 runs 15 residues. The germline CDR1 and CDR2 sequences are GTSNPN and SVGIG (reference sequence). CDR3 coding DNA: TGTGCCTGGAGCAGGAACGCCGCATTTGGGAATGAGCAGTTCTTC. It codes for CAWSRNAAFGNEQFF.

The chain employs TRBV12-2 and TRBJ2-7; the table's TRBD2 call for D was not verified on the DNA. TRBV12-2 constitutes a pseudogene. The CDR3 consists of 19 residues. CDR3 residues: CASRLSKGPSGRRSYEQYF. CDR3 nucleotide sequence: TGTGCAAGTCGCTTAAGTAAGGGGCCTAGCGGGAGGAGGTCCTACGAGCAGTACTTC.

This clone was found once. The chain is built from TRBV5-1 and TRBJ1-3; no firm D call. V shed 1 base and J shed 1 base, with 9 bases lying between them. The V gene's germline CDR1 is SGHRS and CDR2 YFSETQ. The CDR3 extends over 15 amino acids. CDR3 DNA: TGCGCCAGCAGCTTGTTGCCCGGTTCTGGAAACACCATATATTTT. Encoded protein: CASSLLPGSGNTIYF.

V gene TRBV14 combines with J gene TRBJ2-5, with 9 bases fitting TRBD1. This CDR3 spans 15 amino acids. The germline V gene has CDR1 SGHDN and CDR2 FVKESK. V was clipped by 6 bases and J by 4 bases; unmatched bases: 9. The CDR3 coding sequence is TGTGCCAGCAGTCGAGGGACAGGGAAGGTAGAGACCCAGTACTTC. It is translated as CASSRGTGKVETQYF.

This chain joins TRBV5-6 and TRBJ1-1; TRBD1 is a possible D gene (6 bases). V shed 4 bases and J shed 6 bases, with 16 bases lying between them. This CDR3 comprises 14 residues. The germline gives CDR1 SGHDT, CDR2 YYEEEE. For the CDR3, the DNA is TGTGCCAGCAGCCGCCCGAGGGAGGGGGCTGAAGCTTTCTTT. Encoded protein: CASSRPREGAEAFF.

The V gene is TRBV5-1, the J gene TRBJ2-5; 7 nucleotides match TRBD2. The CDR3 has 16 amino acids. Germline CDR1 SGHRS, CDR2 YFSETQ. V shed 5 bases and J 4 bases; nucleotides not matched to a gene: 14. CDR3 DNA: TGCGCCAGCAGTTTTGTCCCCAGCGGGAAAAGAGAGACCCAGTACTTC. Translation gives CASSFVPSGKRETQYF.

V and J are TRBV2 and TRBJ2-3, with 14 positions matching TRBD2. The CDR3 has 15 residues. Germline V gene sequence: CDR1 SNHLY, CDR2 FYNNEI. V gave up 3 bases and J gave up 10 bases; unmatched junction bases: 6. CDR3 nucleotides: TGTGCCAGCAGTGAGGGACTAGCGGGAGCGGTGGCGCAGTATTTT. This translates into CASSEGLAGAVAQYF.

CDR3 protein: CASSLPPGTYEQYF. CDR3 sequence (DNA): TGTGCCAGCAGCTTGCCGCCGGGGACCTACGAGCAGTACTTC. The V gene is TRBV5-5, the J gene TRBJ2-7, with D perhaps TRBD2 (5 bases). The CDR3 contains 14 residues. In germline, CDR1 is SGHKS, CDR2 YYEKEE (reference sequence). Trimming removed 1 base from V and 2 bases from J, with 10 bases in between.

The CDR3: CASSLGDTNYGYTF. For the CDR3, the DNA is TGCGCCAGCAGCTTGGGGGACACCAACTATGGCTACACCTTC. The rearrangement uses TRBV5-1 and TRBJ1-2, with a weak D call TRBD1 (6 bases). Germline V lookup: CDR1 SGHRS, CDR2 YFSETQ. The CDR3 extends over 14 amino acids. The germline V and J ends were trimmed by 0 bases and 2 bases, with 8 bases remaining between them.

The gene calls are TRBV21-1 and TRBJ1-2; the listed D gene, TRBD1, was not tested against the DNA. TRBV21-1 is termed a pseudogene. The CDR3 sequence is 13 residues long. CDR3 sequence reads: CASIKTGNYGYTF. CDR3 in DNA: TGTGCCAGCATAAAAACAGGGAACTATGGCTACACCTTC.